This T cell receptor beta chain appears in the sequencing data of a study of blood T cell repertoires in COVID-19. At the level of the study: The United States, Italy and Spain provided the acute and convalescent COVID-19 samples. In each case, the material was cDNA or gDNA derived from T cells, B-cell-depleted T cells, or PBMCs.

In the original processing: By means of reference gene primer amplification, nucleated cell counts were estimated. Produced via immunoSEQ multiplex PCR; TCRdb's table is partial and in-frame only. V and J calls and clone size are copied from that table; D and trimming were computed from the DNA. The data hold approximately 200,000 clones, with approximately 83% observed a single time. CDR1 is MNHEY, CDR2 SMNVEV, per germline (reference sequence). The CDR3 is 14 amino acids. V lost 4 bases and J 2 bases, leaving 9 bases between the germline ends. V gene TRBV27 combines with J gene TRBJ1-5; D gene unclear. The source material was peripheral blood. This clonotype was obtained from a woman in her fifties or sixties with acute or convalescent COVID-19. The CDR3 sequence: CASSSSFGNQPQHF. The CDR3 DNA is TGTGCCAGCAGTTCCAGTTTCGGCAATCAGCCCCAGCATTTT.